The 23 T cell receptor beta chains in this list originate from one sample, sequenced in a study of lymphopenia after photon versus proton radiotherapy. Clones were read by immunoSEQ multiplex PCR, and TCRdb kept only the in-frame ones, dropping some. The sample has around 30,000 clones; about nine tenths are singletons. Sequenced here: peripheral blood, sampled from a patient treated with photon-based radiotherapy. All receptors come from a woman aged 50 to 60 with pancreatic cancer.

This clone was detected only once. The chain is built from TRBV2 and TRBJ2-3, with D hard to call. From germline, CDR1 is SNHLY and CDR2 FYNNEI. V was cut by 6 bases and J by 3 bases, with 16 bases left in between. The CDR3 covers 15 residues. The CDR3 bases are TGTGCCAGCAGCCCCAGTGGTTTCGGGACAGATACGCAGTATTTT. It translates to CASSPSGFGTDTQYF.

Only one count was recorded for this clone. The rearrangement uses TRBV7-2 and TRBJ2-1, with TRBD1 matching 7 bases. Per the germline V gene, CDR1 is SGHTA and CDR2 is FQGNSA. CDR3 size: 15 residues. J was trimmed by 4 bases and V by 6 bases; bases with no gene match: 9. The CDR3 DNA sequence: TGTGCCAGCAGGGGCCGGGACAGCCTTTACAATGAGCAGTTCTTC. Translation: CASRGRDSLYNEQFF. Full variable domain (remainder filled in from reference TRBV7-2 and TRBJ2-1): GAGVSQSPSNKVTEKGKDVELRCDPISGHTALYWYRQSLGQGLEFLIYFQGNSAPDKSGLPSDRFSAERTGGSVSTLTIQRTQQEDSAVYLCASRGRDSLYNEQFFGPGTRLTVL.

The chain is built from TRBV28 and TRBJ2-2; tentatively, D is TRBD2 (6 bases). The V and J ends lost 3 bases and 7 bases respectively, with 6 bases between them. The germline V gene encodes CDR1 MDHEN and CDR2 SYDVKM. The CDR3 extends over 12 amino acids. CDR3 in DNA: TGTGCCAGCAGTTTCGGGAGCGGGGAGCTGTTTTTT. Amino acids: CASSFGSGELFF.

This clone was observed a single time. The rearrangement links TRBV7-9 to TRBJ1-4, with D perhaps matching TRBD1 (6 bases). CDR1 is SEHNR and CDR2 is FQNEAQ in the germline V gene (reference sequence). Trimming stripped 5 bases from V and 3 bases from J, with 16 bases between. The CDR3 is 16 amino acids. The CDR3 reads CASSPLGGSANEKLFF. CDR3 sequence (DNA): TGTGCCAGCAGCCCATTGGGGGGCAGTGCTAATGAAAAACTGTTTTTT.

The chain combines TRBV11-2 with TRBJ2-7; the match to TRBD2 covers 11 bases. V gave up 2 bases and J gave up 4 bases; unmatched junction bases: 7. The CDR3 is 16 residues long. CDR1 is SGHAT and CDR2 is FQNNGV in the germline V gene. CDR3 sequence reads: CASSLSTSGRRYEQYF. The CDR3 DNA reads as TGTGCCAGCAGCTTAAGCACTAGCGGGAGAAGGTACGAGCAGTACTTC.

This chain joins TRBV19 and TRBJ1-5; 7 positions agree with TRBD1. CDR3 length equals 15 residues. Trimming cost V 5 bases and J 4 bases; bases outside gene matches: 8. Per germline, CDR1 LNHDA and CDR2 SQIVND (reference sequence). CDR3 in amino acids: CASSPSTGINQPQHF. CDR3 bases: TGTGCCAGTAGTCCCTCGACAGGGATAAATCAGCCCCAGCATTTT.

The chain carries TRBV4-3 and TRBJ2-6; no firm D call. V was pared by 1 base and J by 1 base, with 8 bases between. The CDR3 length is 16 residues. From germline, CDR1 is LGHNA and CDR2 YSLEER. The CDR3 region is CASSQGEGSGANVLTF. The CDR3 DNA reads TGCGCCAGCAGCCAAGGCGAAGGATCTGGGGCCAACGTCCTGACTTTC.

The chain carries TRBV9 and TRBJ2-7; 7 bases map to TRBD2. From germline, CDR1 is SGDLS and CDR2 YYNGEE. V trimming: 0 bases; J trimming: 3 bases; junction bases outside the gene matches: 3. This CDR3 spans 14 amino acids. The CDR3 bases are TGTGCCAGCAGCGTAGCCAGCGGGGACTACGAGCAGTACTTC. Its protein is CASSVASGDYEQYF.

The chain joins TRBV5-1 to TRBJ1-1; tentatively, D is TRBD1 (5 bases). Looked up from germline, CDR1 is SGHRS and CDR2 is YFSETQ. V gave up 4 bases and J gave up 1 base, with 11 bases separating them. The length of the CDR3 is 14 residues. Here the CDR3 DNA reads TGCGCCAGCAGCCGACAGCCCACGAACACTGAAGCTTTCTTT. Translating it yields CASSRQPTNTEAFF.

Details on this clone: The junction departs from germline at one end; a sequencing error may be responsible. The chain combines TRBV7-9 with TRBJ2-3; D call uncertain. CDR1 and CDR2 (germline): SEHNR, FQNEAQ (reference sequence). The CDR3 runs 13 residues. CDR3 in DNA: TGTGCCAGCAGATTAGGGTCCGGGGATACGCAGTATTTT. This encodes CASRLGSGDTQYF.

This clone occurred a few times. The rearrangement joins TRBV18 to TRBJ1-3; D is perhaps TRBD1 (6 bases). V lost 2 bases and J 4 bases, leaving 24 bases between the germline ends. Germline CDR1 is KGHSH and CDR2 is LQKENI. The CDR3 sequence is 19 residues long. In nucleotides, the CDR3 is TGTGCCAGCTCACCAGTTCAGGGGAGGATGCCCTTTATCGGAAACACCATATATTTT. This gives the protein CASSPVQGRMPFIGNTIYF.

The gene calls are TRBV29-1 and TRBJ1-1; TRBD1 matches 8 bases. V was pared by 3 bases and J by 10 bases, with 10 bases of the junction left unmatched. CDR3 length equals 13 residues. CDR1 is SQVTM, CDR2 ANQGSEA, per germline. The CDR3 bases are TGCAGCGTTGATACAGGGGGGATGGGAGGAGCTTTCTTT. Translating it yields CSVDTGGMGGAFF.

The CDR3, as DNA: TGTGCCAGCAGCTCGGTGGAGACCCAGTACTTC. Translated, it gives CASSSVETQYF. This chain links TRBV7-9 with TRBJ2-5; D unresolved. Germline V CDR1 and CDR2: SEHNR, FQNEAQ (reference sequence). The CDR3 loop spans 11 amino acids. V was cut by 4 bases and J by 5 bases, with 5 bases left in between.

This chain joins TRBV10-3 and TRBJ1-6; possible D gene TRBD1, 5 bases. Looked up from germline, CDR1 is ENHRY and CDR2 is SYGVKD. The CDR3 contains 16 residues. Between the trimmed V and J ends, which lost 4 bases and 7 bases, there was a span of 17 bases. CDR3 amino acids: CAISGGQPGGNSPLHF. For the CDR3, the DNA is TGTGCCATCAGTGGGGGCCAGCCTGGGGGGAATTCACCCCTCCACTTT.

The J gene is TRBJ1-1, the V gene TRBV7-2; weak D call: TRBD1 (6 bases). CDR1 is SGHTA, CDR2 FQGNSA, per germline. Trimming cost V 6 bases and J 1 base, with 9 bases left between them. The CDR3 has 13 residues. The CDR3: CASSLQGNTEAFF. The CDR3 bases are TGTGCCAGCAGTTTACAGGGGAACACTGAAGCTTTCTTT.

The chain combines TRBV27 with TRBJ1-2; 8 positions agree with TRBD1. Germline assignment: CDR1 MNHEY and CDR2 SMNVEV (reference sequence). There are 15 residues in the CDR3. J lost 2 bases, V lost 6 bases, and 8 bases had no gene match. The CDR3 protein is CASSSTGAGNYGYTF. CDR3 nucleotide sequence: TGTGCCAGCAGCTCGACAGGGGCTGGGAACTATGGCTACACCTTC.

With respect to this clone: Other DNA sequences in this sample translate to the same CDR3. The genes are TRBV27 and TRBJ2-7, with 13 bases lining up with TRBD2. V lost 5 bases to trimming and J lost 6 bases; unmatched junction nucleotides: 7. The length of the CDR3 is 15 residues. CDR1 and CDR2 (germline): MNHEY, SMNVEV (reference sequence). CDR3 in amino acids: CASSLLAGGPAEQYF. CDR3 in DNA: TGTGCCAGCAGTCTACTAGCGGGAGGGCCAGCCGAGCAGTACTTC.

V is TRBV27 and J is TRBJ2-7, with D possibly TRBD2 on 6 matching bases. The germline V gene encodes CDR1 MNHEY and CDR2 SMNVEV (reference sequence). This CDR3 has 13 amino acids. V was pared by 5 bases and J by 3 bases, with 11 bases between. CDR3 amino acids: CASSAGLYYEQYF. CDR3 coding DNA: TGTGCCAGCAGTGCGGGACTTTACTACGAGCAGTACTTC.

The chain combines TRBV19 with TRBJ1-5; D perhaps matches TRBD1 (6 bases). Per the germline V gene, CDR1 is LNHDA and CDR2 is SQIVND (reference sequence). V was trimmed by 0 bases and J by 10 bases, leaving 19 bases between them. CDR3 length equals 16 residues. The CDR3 here is CASSIDPGGGVLPQHF. The CDR3 coding sequence is TGTGCCAGTAGTATAGATCCGGGAGGGGGAGTTTTACCCCAGCATTTT.

The chain joins TRBV9 to TRBJ2-1; 8 nucleotides line up with TRBD1. Germline values: CDR1 SGDLS, CDR2 YYNGEE. V trimming: 0 bases; J trimming: 6 bases; junction bases outside the gene matches: 5. This CDR3 is built from 15 residues. The CDR3 region has the DNA TGTGCCAGCAGCGTAGGTACAGGGGGTGGCAATGAGCAGTTCTTC. It codes for CASSVGTGGGNEQFF.

V usage is TRBV25-1 and J usage is TRBJ2-3, with 9 bases aligning to TRBD2. V shed 2 bases, J shed 6 bases, and the junction held 12 bases outside the gene matches. The germline V gene has CDR1 MGHDK and CDR2 SYGVNS. The CDR3 totals 17 residues. The CDR3 nucleotides read TGTGCCAGCAGTGAAAACCTAGCGGGATCGGGGTTTGATACGCAGTATTTT. As protein: CASSENLAGSGFDTQYF. Using reference TRBV25-1 and TRBJ2-3 for the parts outside the CDR3, the full variable domain is EADIYQTPRYLVIGTGKKITLECSQTMGHDKMYWYQQDPGMELHLIHYSYGVNSTEKGDLSSESTVSRIRTEHFPLTLESARPSHTSQYLCASSENLAGSGFDTQYFGPGTRLTVL.

This clone appeared a few times. The rearrangement links TRBV28 to TRBJ2-7; 8 positions agree with TRBD2. V lost 8 bases and J lost 5; bases outside the gene matches: 11. Germline V lookup: CDR1 MDHEN, CDR2 SYDVKM. The CDR3 has 14 amino acids. CDR3 amino acids: CASLQAGASNEQYF. Here the CDR3 DNA reads TGTGCCAGCCTGCAAGCGGGGGCGTCTAACGAGCAGTACTTC.

The chain combines TRBV5-1 with TRBJ2-3; D ambiguous. Germline CDR1 and CDR2: SGHRS and YFSETQ. This CDR3 spans 14 amino acids. Trimming stripped 4 bases from V and 5 bases from J, with 14 bases between. CDR3 region: CASSPQARVDTQYF. CDR3 in DNA: TGCGCCAGCAGCCCCCAAGCAAGAGTAGATACGCAGTATTTT.